A selection of T cell receptor beta chains follows, all from one sample in a study of T cell changes during pregnancy in multiple sclerosis. Sequencing used immunoSEQ multiplex PCR; TCRdb keeps in-frame clones, though not all of them. The sample has 70,000 to 90,000 clones, approximately 90% seen once; the top ten hold around 3.3%. Sequencing used PBMCs, obtained in the first trimester of pregnancy. These receptors came from a female donor in good health, serving as a control in a pregnancy study. Some clones in this sample may be carry-over from other donors' samples. CDR3s include the opening cysteine and the closing phenylalanine or tryptophan. The listing skips clone size in some rows; elsewhere it reads once, few, many or a size class.

v_gene	abundance	j_gene	CDR3aa
TRBV19	many	TRBJ2-2	CASSFSGENTGELFF
TRBV4-2	.	TRBJ2-2	CASSQVESSTGELFF
TRBV6-6	once	TRBJ2-1	CASRSRGTNEQFF
TRBV7-9	.	TRBJ2-1	CASSSTSGGGYNEQFF
TRBV5-1	.	TRBJ2-7	CASSRDSSSYEQYF
TRBV7-2	.	TRBJ2-5	CASSLGQAGTQYF
TRBV28	.	TRBJ1-2	CASLDRGKNYGYTF
TRBV6-1	.	TRBJ2-3	CATLPPFRYTQYF
TRBV5-1	.	TRBJ2-1	CASSREPYNEQFF
TRBV18	few	TRBJ1-5	CASSSQATNQPQHF
TRBV7-2	.	TRBJ2-1	CASSSETGVYEQFF